This T cell receptor (beta chain) was found in a study of control samples from healthy donors and cancer patients. This table comes from immunoSEQ multiplex PCR, and its TCRdb copy is limited to in-frame clones, with some not included. The sample contains 80,000 or so clones, 85% to 95% of which appear only once. The germline V gene encodes CDR1 LGHDT and CDR2 YNNKEL (reference sequence). The CDR3 has 15 residues. Trimming pared 4 bases from V and 2 bases from J, leaving 15 bases between. In its sample, this clone was seen once. V usage is TRBV3-1 (or the pseudogene TRBV3-2) and J usage is TRBJ2-7, with D possibly TRBD1 on 6 matching bases. This receptor was obtained from a woman aged 40 to 50 in good health. The sample was blood. This chain's CDR3 is CASSLGTGYTYEQYF. DNA for the CDR3: TGTGCCAGCAGCCTGGGCACAGGGTATACCTACGAGCAGTACTTC.